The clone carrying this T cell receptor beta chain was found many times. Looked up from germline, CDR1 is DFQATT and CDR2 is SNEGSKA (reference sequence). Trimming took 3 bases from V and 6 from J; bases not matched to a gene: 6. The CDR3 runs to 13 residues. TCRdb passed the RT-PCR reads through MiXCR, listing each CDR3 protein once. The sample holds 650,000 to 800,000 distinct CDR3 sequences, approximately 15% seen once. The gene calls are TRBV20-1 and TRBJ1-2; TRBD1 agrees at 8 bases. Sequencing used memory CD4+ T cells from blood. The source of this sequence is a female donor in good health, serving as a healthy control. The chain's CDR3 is CSASWTGMDGYTF. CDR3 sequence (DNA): TGCAGTGCTAGTTGGACAGGGATGGATGGCTACACCTTC.